Described below is a single T cell receptor beta chain sequence and its context. The data were produced by immunoSEQ multiplex PCR, yet TCRdb's version contains in-frame clones alone and is incomplete. The profile shows around 45,000 clones, 88% of them singletons. The data stem from a study of PD-L1 blockade in urothelial cancer. On the study more broadly: About 90% of the roughly 29 patients were men with bladder-origin urothelial cancer.

This sample comprised PBMCs, obtained around atezolizumab (anti-PD-L1) treatment. The clonotype originates from a woman aged 60-75 years with urothelial cancer.

The CDR3, as DNA: TGTGCCAGCAGCTGGAGGACGGTCGTCCAAGAGACCCAGTACTTC. Its protein product is CASSWRTVVQETQYF. V gene TRBV5-8 combines with J gene TRBJ2-5, with D possibly TRBD2 on 5 matching bases. The CDR3 runs to 15 residues. The germline CDR1 and CDR2 sequences are SGHTS and YDEGEE. V was cut by 3 bases and J by 1 base, with 13 bases left in between.